These 21 T cell receptor beta chains share one sample of origin, sequenced in a study of T cells in Graves' hyperthyroidism and ophthalmopathy. Amplified TCR beta CDR3 regions came from RNA transcripts. Primed by the HTBI set, a first-round RT-PCR was run on the TCR CDR3. TCRdb reanalysed the multiplex PCR reads using MiXCR and keeps one entry per CDR3 protein. The sample contains hundreds of thousands of distinct CDR3 sequences, 17% of which appear only once. The sequencing sample was made of blood. These receptors all come from a woman between 18 and 30 years old with Graves' ophthalmopathy.

V usage is TRBV30 and J usage is TRBJ2-2, with unresolved D. The CDR3 totals 12 residues. The germline V gene has CDR1 GTSNPN and CDR2 SVGIG (reference sequence). Trimming shortened V by 5 bases and J by 2 bases, and 6 bases separated the two germline ends. For the CDR3, the DNA is TGTGCCTGGGACGCCAACACCGGGGAGCTGTTTTTT. Residues: CAWDANTGELFF.

The gene calls are TRBV13 and TRBJ1-5; TRBD1 matches at 7 bases. Germline V CDR1 and CDR2: PRHDT, FYEKMQ (reference sequence). After removal of 0 bases from V and 7 bases from J, the junction contained 3 bases not matched to a gene. The CDR3 spans 14 residues. In DNA form, the CDR3 reads TGTGCCAGCAGCTTAGGCCACAGGGGCCAGCCCCAGCATTTT. It codes for CASSLGHRGQPQHF.

V usage is TRBV29-1 and J usage is TRBJ2-1; 15 bases agree with TRBD2. This CDR3 region has 16 residues. Germline assignment: CDR1 SQVTM and CDR2 ANQGSEA. V was pared by 7 bases and J by 2 bases, with 6 bases of the junction left unmatched. CDR3 nucleotides: TGCAGCGGGGTAGGACTAGCGGGGGGGACCTACAATGAGCAGTTCTTC. This encodes CSGVGLAGGTYNEQFF.

This clonotype has more than one count but fewer than ten. The chain joins TRBV7-9 to TRBJ1-2; D gene uncertain. The CDR3 loop spans 12 amino acids. V lost 3 bases, J lost 10 bases, and 12 bases lay in between. The germline V gene encodes CDR1 SEHNR and CDR2 FQNEAQ (reference sequence). CDR3 nucleotide sequence: TGTGCCAGCAGCTTTTTACCCGAAGACTACACCTTC. This codes for CASSFLPEDYTF.

This clonotype has a handful of counts. The chain joins TRBV28 to TRBJ2-7; 9 nucleotides line up with TRBD1. The CDR3 has 17 residues. J gave up 0 bases and V 6 bases, and 12 bases lay outside the gene matches. CDR1 and CDR2 (germline): MDHEN, SYDVKM. CDR3 region: CASRSTTGTGSSYEQYF. As DNA, the CDR3 is TGTGCCAGCAGGTCAACTACCGGGACAGGGAGCTCCTACGAGCAGTACTTC.

This clonotype came up many times. The chain employs TRBV7-2 and TRBJ1-2, with a tentative D call TRBD1 (6 bases). Germline CDR1 and CDR2: SGHTA and FQGNSA. The CDR3 length is 15 residues. Trimming removed 0 bases at V and 6 bases at J, with 14 bases between. CDR3 DNA: TGTGCCAGCAGCTTAGCGGCTAGAAACAGGGATGGCTACACCTTC. Its protein is CASSLAARNRDGYTF.

J is TRBJ2-7 and V is TRBV4-1, with TRBD1 identical over 8 bases. V was pared by 0 bases and J by 5 bases, with 9 bases of the junction left unmatched. The CDR3 length is 16 residues. Per germline, CDR1 MGHRA and CDR2 YSYEKL. The CDR3 DNA reads TGCGCCAGCAGCCAAGAAGCGGACAGGGAGCTGGACGAGCAGTACTTC. Its translation is CASSQEADRELDEQYF.

Only a few counts were recorded for this clonotype. With a much larger clone just one base away, this may be a read error. The chain joins TRBV5-1 to TRBJ2-1; 8 nucleotides align to TRBD2. This CDR3 has 16 amino acids. Per germline, CDR1 SGHRS and CDR2 YFSETQ. CDR3 protein: CVSSLVSGAAYNEQFF. The CDR3 coding sequence is TGCGTCAGCAGCTTGGTTAGCGGGGCCGCCTACAATGAGCAGTTCTTC.

The V and J genes are TRBV29-1 and TRBJ2-7; TRBD1 might be the D (5 bases). The CDR3 consists of 13 residues. CDR1 and CDR2 from the germline V gene are SQVTM and ANQGSEA. V was pared by 8 bases and J by 3 bases, with 17 bases between. The DNA of the CDR3 is TGCAGCTTTTCTCAGGGTGGATTCTACGAGCAGTACTTC. Translated: CSFSQGGFYEQYF.

This clonotype was counted a few times. The chain combines TRBV7-3 with TRBJ2-2; D is uncertain. Germline CDR1 is SGHTA and CDR2 is FQGTGA. The CDR3 is 10 amino acids. Between the trimmed V and J ends, which lost 10 bases and 5 bases, there was a span of 5 bases. The CDR3 is CATLTGELFF. CDR3 sequence (DNA): TGTGCCACTCTTACCGGGGAGCTGTTTTTT.

Many counts were recorded for this clonotype. DNA for the CDR3: TGTGCCAGCAGCGCGAGACAGGTTCGAGAGACCCAGTACTTC. Amino acid sequence: CASSARQVRETQYF. The chain couples TRBV13 to TRBJ2-5, with D possibly matching TRBD1 (6 bases). Germline assignment: CDR1 PRHDT and CDR2 FYEKMQ (reference sequence). Trimming shortened V by 5 bases and J by 4 bases, and 14 bases separated the two germline ends. The CDR3 consists of 14 residues.

There are a few counts of this clonotype. The chain recombines TRBV9 with TRBJ2-1; possible D gene TRBD2, 5 bases. The CDR3 runs to 14 residues. The V gene lost 4 bases and the J gene lost 7 bases, with 15 bases spanning the gap. The V gene's germline CDR1 is SGDLS and CDR2 YYNGEE. The CDR3 nucleotides read TGTGCCAGCAGCCCCGCCCCGACGGGAAATGAGCAGTTCTTC. Translating it yields CASSPAPTGNEQFF.

This clonotype was counted ten times or more. The chain is built from TRBV3-1 and TRBJ1-2; 8 positions match TRBD1. In germline, CDR1 is LGHDT, CDR2 YNNKEL (reference sequence). The CDR3 is 15 residues long. The J segment lost 7 bases and the V segment lost 0 bases, leaving 7 bases of the junction unmatched. CDR3 sequence: CASSQDWTGRGGYTF. The CDR3 DNA is TGTGCCAGCAGCCAAGACTGGACAGGGCGGGGTGGCTACACCTTC.

This clonotype was counted many times. This chain links TRBV11-2 with TRBJ1-6; D gene ambiguous. Germline V CDR1 and CDR2: SGHAT, FQNNGV. This CDR3 has 18 residues. V lost 5 bases and J 0 bases, leaving 17 bases between the germline ends. The CDR3 protein is CASSPTRLESSYNSPLHF. The CDR3 region has the DNA TGTGCCAGCAGCCCGACGAGACTGGAGAGCTCCTATAATTCACCCCTCCACTTT.

The sample holds many counts of this clonotype. The chain uses TRBV12-3 or TRBV12-4 and TRBJ1-1; D perhaps matches TRBD1 (6 bases). Trimming cost V 5 bases and J 2 bases, with 15 bases left between them. There are 15 residues in the CDR3. The CDR3 region is CASSPPGARNTEAFF. The CDR3 bases are TGTGCCAGCAGTCCCCCGGGGGCGCGAAACACTGAAGCTTTCTTT.

The V call is TRBV9, the J call TRBJ1-3; D ambiguous. This CDR3 is 14 amino acids long. Germline CDR1 reads SGDLS; CDR2 reads YYNGEE. V lost 0 bases, J lost 0 bases, and 4 bases lay in between. Written as DNA, the CDR3 is TGTGCCAGCAGCGTAGGCATCTCTGGAAACACCATATATTTT. Translated: CASSVGISGNTIYF.

In its sample, this clonotype was seen a few times. The chain combines TRBV6-8 with TRBJ1-5; 8 bases agree with TRBD1. V lost 6 bases to trimming and J lost 0 bases; unmatched junction nucleotides: 7. The CDR3 is 16 amino acids. CDR1 and CDR2 from the germline V gene are MNHGY and SAAAGT. The CDR3 bases are TGTGCCAGCAGGGGGACAGGTCGTCATAGCAATCAGCCCCAGCATTTT. This codes for CASRGTGRHSNQPQHF.

This clonotype has a count of ten or more. The gene calls are TRBV11-3 and TRBJ1-1; D perhaps matches TRBD1 (5 bases). Per the germline V gene, CDR1 is SGHNT and CDR2 is YENEEA. Trimming shortened V by 3 bases and J by 4 bases, and 12 bases separated the two germline ends. CDR3 size: 14 residues. The CDR3 spells CASSFGAGVTEAFF. The CDR3 coding sequence is TGTGCCAGCAGCTTTGGGGCTGGGGTCACTGAAGCTTTCTTT. Together with reference TRBV11-3 and TRBJ1-1, the CDR3 gives the full variable domain: EAGVVQSPRYKIIEKKQPVAFWCNPISGHNTLYWYLQNLGQGPELLIRYENEEAVDDSQLPKDRFSAERLKGVDSTLKIQPAELGDSAVYLCASSFGAGVTEAFFGQGTRLTVV.

Ten or more counts support this clonotype. The genes are TRBV28 and TRBJ1-5; no definite D call. V was pared by 2 bases and J by 4 bases, with 9 bases between. The CDR3 is 14 amino acids. Germline CDR1 MDHEN, CDR2 SYDVKM. The CDR3 coding sequence is TGTGCCAGCAGTTTAAGGTGGGAGAATCAGCCCCAGCATTTT. It encodes CASSLRWENQPQHF. Complete variable domain (other parts from reference TRBV28 and TRBJ1-5): DVKVTQSSRYLVKRTGEKVFLECVQDMDHENMFWYRQDPGLGLRLIYFSYDVKMKEKGDIPEGYSVSREKKERFSLILESASTNQTSMYLCASSLRWENQPQHFGDGTRLSIL.

This sequence joins TRBV4-2 and TRBJ1-4; D unresolved. The CDR3 is made up of 16 amino acids. Trimming shortened V by 0 bases and J by 0 bases, and 8 bases separated the two germline ends. Looked up from germline, CDR1 is LGHNA and CDR2 is YNFKEQ. The CDR3 reads CASSQDPRPTNEKLFF. Written as DNA, the CDR3 is TGTGCCAGCAGCCAAGATCCCCGGCCAACTAATGAAAAACTGTTTTTT.

The rearrangement joins TRBV19 to TRBJ2-3; possible D gene TRBD1, 6 bases. Germline values: CDR1 LNHDA, CDR2 SQIVND (reference sequence). This CDR3 is built from 15 residues. V was clipped by 3 bases and J by 3 bases, with 13 bases between them. The CDR3 DNA sequence: TGTGCCAGTAGTATGTGGACAGCCGGAACAGATACGCAGTATTTT. This codes for CASSMWTAGTDTQYF.